Sequencing of this T cell receptor (beta chain) was carried out in a study of T cell changes during pregnancy in multiple sclerosis. V lost 8 bases to trimming and J lost 2 bases, with 8 bases between them. Per the germline V gene, CDR1 is MDHEN and CDR2 is SYDVKM. This CDR3 is built from 12 residues. Generated by immunoSEQ multiplex PCR, the TCRdb table keeps only in-frame clones and is missing some. The sample contains some 45,000 clones, around nine tenths of which appear only once. This TCR came from a female donor with multiple sclerosis, enrolled in a pregnancy study. Sequences were derived from CD4+ T cells from peripheral blood mononuclear cells, sampled after pregnancy. This sequence joins TRBV28 and TRBJ2-3, with TRBD1 as a possible D gene (5 bases). In nucleotides, the CDR3 is TGTGCCAGCGGGGCCACCACAGATACGCAGTATTTT. Translation gives CASGATTDTQYF.